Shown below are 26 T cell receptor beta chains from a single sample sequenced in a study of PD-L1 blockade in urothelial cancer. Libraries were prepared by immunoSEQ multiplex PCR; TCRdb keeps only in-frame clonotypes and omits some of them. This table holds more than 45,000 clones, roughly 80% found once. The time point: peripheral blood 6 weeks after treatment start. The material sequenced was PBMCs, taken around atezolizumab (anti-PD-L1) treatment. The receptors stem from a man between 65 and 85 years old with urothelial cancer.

The CDR3 loop reads CASRAAGGPPDTQYF. The CDR3 coding sequence is TGTGCCAGCAGGGCAGCGGGAGGGCCTCCAGATACGCAGTATTTT. V gene TRBV2 combines with J gene TRBJ2-3; 10 bases map to TRBD2. The CDR3 spans 15 residues. In germline, CDR1 is SNHLY, CDR2 FYNNEI. The trim removed 6 bases at V and 4 bases at J, leaving 7 bases unmatched.

The CDR3 DNA reads as TGTGCCACCAGCCTGGACAGGGGGCATGAAAAACTGTTTTTT. Amino acid sequence: CATSLDRGHEKLFF. The chain recombines TRBV15 with TRBJ1-4, with TRBD1 matching 11 bases. V lost 5 bases to trimming and J lost 6 bases; unmatched junction nucleotides: 2. The germline V gene has CDR1 LNHNV and CDR2 YYDKDF (reference sequence). The CDR3 runs to 14 residues.

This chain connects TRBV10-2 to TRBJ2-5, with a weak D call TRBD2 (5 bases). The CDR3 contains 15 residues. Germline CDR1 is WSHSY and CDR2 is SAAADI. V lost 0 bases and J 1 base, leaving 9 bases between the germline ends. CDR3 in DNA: TGCGCCAGCAGTGAGTCGGCGGGTCTCCAAGAGACCCAGTACTTC. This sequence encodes CASSESAGLQETQYF.

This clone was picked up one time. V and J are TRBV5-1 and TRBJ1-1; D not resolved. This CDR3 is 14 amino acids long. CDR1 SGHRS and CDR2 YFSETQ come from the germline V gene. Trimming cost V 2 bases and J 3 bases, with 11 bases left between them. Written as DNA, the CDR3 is TGCGCCAGCAGCTTCGGGGTAGCCGACACTGAAGCTTTCTTT. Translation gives CASSFGVADTEAFF.

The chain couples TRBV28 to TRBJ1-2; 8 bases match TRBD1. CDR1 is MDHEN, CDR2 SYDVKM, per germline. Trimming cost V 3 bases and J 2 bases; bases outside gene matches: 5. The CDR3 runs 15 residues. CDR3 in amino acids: CASSLPGGLNYGYTF. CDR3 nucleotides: TGTGCCAGCAGTTTGCCAGGGGGCTTAAACTATGGCTACACCTTC.

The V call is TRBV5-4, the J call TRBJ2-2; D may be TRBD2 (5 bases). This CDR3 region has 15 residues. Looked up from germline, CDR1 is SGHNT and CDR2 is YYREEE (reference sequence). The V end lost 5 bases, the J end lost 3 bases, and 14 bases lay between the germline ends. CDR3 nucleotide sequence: TGTGCCAGCAGTCCAGGAACCGGGGACACCGGGGAGCTGTTTTTT. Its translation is CASSPGTGDTGELFF. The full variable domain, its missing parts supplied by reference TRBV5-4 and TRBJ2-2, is ETGVTQSPTHLIKTRGQQVTLRCSSQSGHNTVSWYQQALGQGPQFIFQYYREEENGRGNFPPRFSGLQFPNYSSELNVNALELDDSALYLCASSPGTGDTGELFFGEGSRLTVL.

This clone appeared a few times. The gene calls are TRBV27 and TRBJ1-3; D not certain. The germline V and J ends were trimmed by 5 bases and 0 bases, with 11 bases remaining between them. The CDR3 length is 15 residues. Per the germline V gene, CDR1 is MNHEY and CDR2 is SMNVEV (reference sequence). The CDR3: CASSPGLASGNTIYF. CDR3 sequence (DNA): TGTGCCAGCAGTCCTGGACTCGCCTCTGGAAACACCATATATTTT.

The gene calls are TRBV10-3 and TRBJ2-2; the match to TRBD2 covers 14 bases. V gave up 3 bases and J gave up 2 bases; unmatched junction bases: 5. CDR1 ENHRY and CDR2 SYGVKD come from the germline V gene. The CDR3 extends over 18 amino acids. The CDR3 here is CAISDLTSGRDNTGELFF. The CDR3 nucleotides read TGTGCCATCAGTGATCTGACTAGCGGGAGGGATAACACCGGGGAGCTGTTTTTT.

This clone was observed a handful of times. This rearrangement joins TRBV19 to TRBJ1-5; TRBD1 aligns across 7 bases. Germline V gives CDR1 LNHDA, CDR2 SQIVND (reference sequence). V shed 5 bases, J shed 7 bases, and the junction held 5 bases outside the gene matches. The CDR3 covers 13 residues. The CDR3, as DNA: TGTGCCAGTAGTGGGGGACAGTGGCAGCCCCAGCATTTT. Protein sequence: CASSGGQWQPQHF.

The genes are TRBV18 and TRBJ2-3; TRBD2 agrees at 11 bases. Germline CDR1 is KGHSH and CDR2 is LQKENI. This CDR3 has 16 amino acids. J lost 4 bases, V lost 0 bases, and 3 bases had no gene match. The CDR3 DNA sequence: TGTGCCAGCTCACCACCGGCTAGCGGGAGGTCAGATACGCAGTATTTT. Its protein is CASSPPASGRSDTQYF.

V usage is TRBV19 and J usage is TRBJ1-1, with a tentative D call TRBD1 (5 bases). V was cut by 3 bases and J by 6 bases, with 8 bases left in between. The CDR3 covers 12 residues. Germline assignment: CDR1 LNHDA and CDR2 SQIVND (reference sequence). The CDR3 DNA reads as TGTGCCAGTAGTATCAGGGCCGCTGAAGCTTTCTTT. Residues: CASSIRAAEAFF.

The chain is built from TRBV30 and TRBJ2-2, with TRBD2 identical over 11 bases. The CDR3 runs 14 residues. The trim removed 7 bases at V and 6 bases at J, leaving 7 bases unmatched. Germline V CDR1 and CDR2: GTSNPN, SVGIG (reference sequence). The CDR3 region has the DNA TGTGCCTCCCCGACTAGCGGGGTTCCCGGGGAGCTGTTTTTT. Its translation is CASPTSGVPGELFF.

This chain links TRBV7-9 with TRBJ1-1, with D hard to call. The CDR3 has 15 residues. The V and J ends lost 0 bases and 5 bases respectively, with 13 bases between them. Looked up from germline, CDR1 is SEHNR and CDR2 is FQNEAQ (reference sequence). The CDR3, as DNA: TGTGCCAGCAGCTTAGCGAGGAGTGGAGGAACTGAAGCTTTCTTT. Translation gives CASSLARSGGTEAFF.

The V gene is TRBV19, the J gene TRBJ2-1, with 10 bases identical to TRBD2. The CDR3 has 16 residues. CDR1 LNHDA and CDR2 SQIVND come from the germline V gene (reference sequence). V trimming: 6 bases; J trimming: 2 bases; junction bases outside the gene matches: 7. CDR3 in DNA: TGTGCCAGTAGCCGGACGAGCGGGAGGGCCTACAATGAGCAGTTCTTC. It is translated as CASSRTSGRAYNEQFF.

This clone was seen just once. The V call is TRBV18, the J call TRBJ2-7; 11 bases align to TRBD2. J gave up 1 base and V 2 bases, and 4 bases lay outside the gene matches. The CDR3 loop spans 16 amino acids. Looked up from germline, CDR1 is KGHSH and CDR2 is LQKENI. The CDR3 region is CASSPTSGSISYEQYF. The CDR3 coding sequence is TGTGCCAGCTCACCAACTAGCGGGAGTATTTCCTACGAGCAGTACTTC.

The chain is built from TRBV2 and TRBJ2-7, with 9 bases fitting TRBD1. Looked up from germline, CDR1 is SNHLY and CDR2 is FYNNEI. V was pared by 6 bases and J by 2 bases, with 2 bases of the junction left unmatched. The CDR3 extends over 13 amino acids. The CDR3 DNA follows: TGTGCCAGCAGACGACAGGGGGCCTACGAGCAGTACTTC. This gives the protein CASRRQGAYEQYF.

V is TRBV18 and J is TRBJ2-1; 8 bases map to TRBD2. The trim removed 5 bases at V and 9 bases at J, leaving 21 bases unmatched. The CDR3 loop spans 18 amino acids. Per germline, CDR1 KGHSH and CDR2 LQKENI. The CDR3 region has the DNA TGTGCCAGCTCAGCCTACCCCTTAAAAGCGGGAGCAGCTAGTGAGCAGTTCTTC. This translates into CASSAYPLKAGAASEQFF.

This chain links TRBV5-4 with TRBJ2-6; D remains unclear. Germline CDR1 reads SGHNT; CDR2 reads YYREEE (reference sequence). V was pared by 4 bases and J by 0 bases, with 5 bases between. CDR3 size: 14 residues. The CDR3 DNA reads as TGTGCCAGCAGCCTAGTCTCTGGGGCCAACGTCCTGACTTTC. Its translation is CASSLVSGANVLTF.

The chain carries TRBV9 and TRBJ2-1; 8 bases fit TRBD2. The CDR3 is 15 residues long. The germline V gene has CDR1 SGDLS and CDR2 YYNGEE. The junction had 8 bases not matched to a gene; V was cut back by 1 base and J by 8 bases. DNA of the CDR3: TGTGCCAGCAGCGTACAAGGACTAGCAGCTTATGAGCAGTTCTTC. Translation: CASSVQGLAAYEQFF.

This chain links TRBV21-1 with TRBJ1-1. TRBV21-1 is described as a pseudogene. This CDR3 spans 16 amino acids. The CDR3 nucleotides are TGTGCCAGCAGCAAAGGGGGAGGGAAAATGAACACTGAAGCTTTCTTT. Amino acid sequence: CASSKGGGKMNTEAFF.

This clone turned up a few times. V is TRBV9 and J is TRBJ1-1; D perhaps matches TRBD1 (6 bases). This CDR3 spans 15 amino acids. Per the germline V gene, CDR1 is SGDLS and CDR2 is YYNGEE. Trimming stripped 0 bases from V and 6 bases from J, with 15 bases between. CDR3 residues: CASSVGVGAKAEAFF. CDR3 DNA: TGTGCCAGCAGCGTAGGGGTGGGGGCGAAAGCTGAAGCTTTCTTT. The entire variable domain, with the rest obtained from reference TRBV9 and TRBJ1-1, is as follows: DSGVTQTPKHLITATGQRVTLRCSPRSGDLSVYWYQQSLDQGLQFLIQYYNGEERAKGNILERFSAQQFPDLHSELNLSSLELGDSALYFCASSVGVGAKAEAFFGQGTRLTVV.

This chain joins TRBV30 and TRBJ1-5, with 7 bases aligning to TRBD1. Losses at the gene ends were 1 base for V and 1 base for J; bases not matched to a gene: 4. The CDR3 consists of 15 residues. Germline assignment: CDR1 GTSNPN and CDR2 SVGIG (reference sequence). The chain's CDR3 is CAWSEGDRSNQPQHF. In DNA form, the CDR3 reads TGTGCCTGGAGTGAGGGGGACAGAAGCAATCAGCCCCAGCATTTT.

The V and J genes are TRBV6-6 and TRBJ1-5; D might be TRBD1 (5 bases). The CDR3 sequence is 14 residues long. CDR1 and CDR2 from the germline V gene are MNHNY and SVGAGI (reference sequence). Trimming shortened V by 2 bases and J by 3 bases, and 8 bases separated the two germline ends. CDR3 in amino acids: CASSYHGANQPQHF. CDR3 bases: TGTGCCAGCAGTTACCATGGGGCCAATCAGCCCCAGCATTTT.

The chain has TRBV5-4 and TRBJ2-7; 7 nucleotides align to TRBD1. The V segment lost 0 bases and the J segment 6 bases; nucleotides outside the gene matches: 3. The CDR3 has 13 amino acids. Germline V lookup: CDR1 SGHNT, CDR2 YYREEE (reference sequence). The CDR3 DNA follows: TGTGCCAGCAGCTTGGACGCAGGGGGCGAGCAGTACTTC. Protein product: CASSLDAGGEQYF.

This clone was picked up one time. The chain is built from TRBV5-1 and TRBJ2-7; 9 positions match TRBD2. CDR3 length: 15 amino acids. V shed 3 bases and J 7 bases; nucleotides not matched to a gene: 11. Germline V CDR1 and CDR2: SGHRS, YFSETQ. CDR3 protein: CASSSSGRPGGEQYF. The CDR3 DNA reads TGCGCCAGCAGCTCAAGCGGGAGGCCGGGGGGGGAGCAGTACTTC.

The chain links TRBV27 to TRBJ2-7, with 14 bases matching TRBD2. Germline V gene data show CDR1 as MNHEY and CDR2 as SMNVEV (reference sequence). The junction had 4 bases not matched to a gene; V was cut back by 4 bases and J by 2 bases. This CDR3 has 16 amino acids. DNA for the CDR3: TGTGCCAGCAGTTCGCCGGGACTAGCGGGAGCCTACGAGCAGTACTTC. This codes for CASSSPGLAGAYEQYF.